This entry lists 13 T cell receptor beta chains sequenced from one sample in a study of T cell responses to AZD1222 COVID-19 vaccine. TCRdb's copy holds only in-frame clones and misses some; the assay was immunoSEQ multiplex PCR. Of 85,000 to 100,000 clones in the sample, around 90% were seen once. This sample comprised peripheral blood, obtained on day 0 of AZD1222 vaccination. The receptors come from an adult in good health.

The chain is built from TRBV6-2 or TRBV6-3 and TRBJ1-5; tentatively, D is TRBD1 (5 bases). Germline CDR1 is MNHEY and CDR2 is SVGEGT. V lost 6 bases, J lost 7 bases, and 16 bases lay in between. CDR3 length: 14 amino acids. The CDR3 coding sequence is TGTGCCAGCAGCGCCTTCGGGGGGGGACAGCCCCAGCATTTT. It encodes CASSAFGGGQPQHF.

The chain's CDR3 is CASSGGGKSYNEQFF. The CDR3 nucleotides are TGTGCCAGCAGCGGAGGGGGAAAATCCTACAATGAGCAGTTCTTC. The chain combines TRBV9 with TRBJ2-1; weak D call: TRBD1 (6 bases). CDR1 SGDLS and CDR2 YYNGEE come from the germline V gene. The CDR3 length is 15 residues. Between the trimmed V and J ends, which lost 3 bases and 1 base, there was a span of 11 bases.

This sequence joins TRBV28 and TRBJ1-4, with 11 bases lining up with TRBD1. The CDR3 runs 16 residues. V lost 3 bases and J lost 7; bases outside the gene matches: 7. Germline CDR1 is MDHEN and CDR2 is SYDVKM. CDR3 sequence: CASSLHTGTGGEKLFF. CDR3 DNA sequence: TGTGCCAGCAGTTTGCACACCGGGACAGGGGGTGAAAAACTGTTTTTT.

V is TRBV27 and J is TRBJ2-7, with a tentative D call TRBD1 (6 bases). V gave up 2 bases and J gave up 5 bases, with 10 bases separating them. Per germline, CDR1 MNHEY and CDR2 SMNVEV (reference sequence). The length of the CDR3 is 13 residues. This CDR3 reads CASSLGGQDEQYF. In nucleotides, the CDR3 is TGTGCCAGCAGTTTAGGGGGCCAGGACGAGCAGTACTTC.

The rearrangement links TRBV7-9 to TRBJ1-5; perhaps TRBD1 as D (6 bases). V was clipped by 5 bases and J by 1 base, with 12 bases between them. The CDR3 loop spans 15 amino acids. Germline V gives CDR1 SEHNR, CDR2 FQNEAQ (reference sequence). The CDR3: CASSRDTYSNQPQHF. The CDR3 DNA reads TGTGCCAGCAGCCGGGACACGTACAGCAATCAGCCCCAGCATTTT.

This sequence joins TRBV6-5 and TRBJ2-7; TRBD1 matches 7 bases. V dropped 6 bases and J dropped 5; count of bases not matched to a gene: 7. Germline CDR1 and CDR2: MNHEY and SVGAGI. The CDR3 has 13 residues. CDR3 residues: CASRFTGENEQYF. As DNA, the CDR3 is TGTGCCAGCAGGTTCACAGGGGAGAACGAGCAGTACTTC.

The chain links TRBV5-6 to TRBJ2-7; a weak D match, TRBD1 (6 bases). Per germline, CDR1 SGHDT and CDR2 YYEEEE. This CDR3 contains 15 residues. V lost 4 bases and J 6 bases, leaving 20 bases between the germline ends. CDR3 DNA sequence: TGTGCCAGCAGCCTTACCGGGACAAACCCGGCCGAGCAGTACTTC. Translation: CASSLTGTNPAEQYF.

This chain uses TRBV5-1 with TRBJ1-1; D is unresolved. CDR3 length: 13 amino acids. Germline CDR1 reads SGHRS; CDR2 reads YFSETQ. Trimming took off 4 bases at V and 0 bases at J, with 7 bases between the two ends. The CDR3 spells CASSPEMNTEAFF. CDR3 in DNA: TGCGCCAGCAGCCCTGAAATGAACACTGAAGCTTTCTTT.

CDR3 sequence reads: CASSFNPPGVGGYTF. CDR3 DNA: TGTGCCAGCAGTTTTAATCCTCCAGGGGTGGGAGGCTACACCTTC. This rearrangement joins TRBV27 to TRBJ1-2; D possibly corresponds to TRBD1 (6 bases). Per germline, CDR1 MNHEY and CDR2 SMNVEV (reference sequence). This CDR3 comprises 15 residues. Trimming stripped 3 bases from V and 8 bases from J, with 19 bases between.

CDR3 DNA sequence: TGTGCCAGCGGCTCGGGAAGATCAGATACGCAGTATTTT. Translation gives CASGSGRSDTQYF. The chain employs TRBV6-5 and TRBJ2-3, with D perhaps TRBD2 (5 bases). Trimming left V 8 bases short and J 4 bases short, with 13 bases between. The CDR3 totals 13 residues. Germline loops: CDR1 MNHEY, CDR2 SVGAGI.

V usage is TRBV19 and J usage is TRBJ1-5; D uncertain. Per the germline V gene, CDR1 is LNHDA and CDR2 is SQIVND (reference sequence). V was shortened by 0 bases and J by 6 bases, with 9 bases between the two germline ends. This CDR3 is built from 14 residues. Written as DNA, the CDR3 is TGTGCCAGTAGTATAGATGCATTGGCTCAGCCCCAGCATTTT. Encoded protein: CASSIDALAQPQHF.

The chain carries TRBV4-2 and TRBJ1-6, with 10 bases lining up with TRBD1. Trimming removed 5 bases from V and 6 bases from J; junction bases left unmatched: 4. The CDR3 is made up of 15 amino acids. Germline CDR1 and CDR2: LGHNA and YNFKEQ. CDR3 DNA sequence: TGTGCCAGCAGCACAGGGACAGGGGCTAATTCACCCCTCCACTTT. It translates to CASSTGTGANSPLHF.

This clone was picked up one time. The chain joins TRBV3-1 (or the pseudogene TRBV3-2) to TRBJ1-4, with D unclear. Germline-derived CDR1 and CDR2 are LGHDT and YNNKEL (reference sequence). The CDR3 consists of 16 residues. V lost 1 base to trimming and J lost 3 bases, with 12 bases between them. The DNA for the CDR3 is TGTGCCAGCAGCCAAGCCAAGGAGGGTCCTAATGAAAAACTGTTTTTT. Its protein is CASSQAKEGPNEKLFF.